These T cell receptor beta chains were read from a single sample in a study of cytomegalovirus exposure and HLA in healthy donors. Some clones are missing from TCRdb's copy, which holds only in-frame ones; the method was immunoSEQ multiplex PCR. The data contain some 220,000 clones, almost 85% of them singletons. Sequences were obtained from PBMCs. These receptors were obtained from a middle-aged woman in good health and CMV-seronegative. CDR3s include the opening cysteine and the closing phenylalanine or tryptophan. Each record gives: V gene, CDR3 length, clone size, J gene, D gene, CDR3 protein, CDR3 DNA. A D gene is named only where the DNA matches it firmly. Part of the rows lack a size; the others show once, few, many or a class for expanded clones.

>TRBV7-2|15|NA|TRBJ1-4|TRBD1
CASSFATGTNEKLFF
TGTGCCAGCAGCTTCGCGACAGGGACTAATGAAAAACTGTTTTTT
>TRBV15|17|NA|TRBJ2-3|NA
CATSRDRAGASTDTQYF
TGTGCCACCAGCAGAGATAGGGCAGGGGCCAGCACAGATACGCAGTATTTT
>TRBV9|14|NA|TRBJ2-5|TRBD1
CASSVGTGVETQYF
TGTGCCAGCAGCGTAGGGACAGGGGTTGAGACCCAGTACTTC
>TRBV6-5|14|NA|TRBJ2-7|NA
CASSYTGFGVGQYF
TGTGCCAGCAGTTACACAGGGTTTGGGGTCGGGCAGTACTTC
>TRBV6-5|14|NA|TRBJ1-1|NA
CASSSANRGTEAFF
TGTGCCAGCAGCAGTGCCAATAGGGGCACTGAAGCTTTCTTT
>TRBV29-1|12|NA|TRBJ1-1|TRBD1
CSVWTGGTEAFF
TGCAGCGTTTGGACAGGGGGCACTGAAGCTTTCTTT
>TRBV2|15|NA|TRBJ1-2|NA
CASSEGGQLSYGYTF
TGTGCCAGCAGTGAAGGGGGACAACTTTCTTATGGCTACACCTTC
>TRBV28|14|once|TRBJ1-4|NA
CASSQGPINEKLFF
TGTGCCAGCAGTCAGGGGCCTATTAATGAAAAACTGTTTTTT
>TRBV19|15|NA|TRBJ1-5|TRBD1
CASSTDDRAYQPQHF
TGTGCCAGTAGTACCGATGACAGGGCTTATCAGCCCCAGCATTTT
>TRBV11-3|18|NA|TRBJ2-2|TRBD2
CASSSPFLLRGGSGELFF
TGTGCCAGCAGCTCACCCTTCTTGTTGCGCGGGGGTTCCGGGGAGCTGTTTTTT
>TRBV7-2|15|NA|TRBJ2-2|NA
CASSLNRENTGELFF
TGTGCCAGCAGCTTAAACAGGGAGAACACCGGGGAGCTGTTTTTT